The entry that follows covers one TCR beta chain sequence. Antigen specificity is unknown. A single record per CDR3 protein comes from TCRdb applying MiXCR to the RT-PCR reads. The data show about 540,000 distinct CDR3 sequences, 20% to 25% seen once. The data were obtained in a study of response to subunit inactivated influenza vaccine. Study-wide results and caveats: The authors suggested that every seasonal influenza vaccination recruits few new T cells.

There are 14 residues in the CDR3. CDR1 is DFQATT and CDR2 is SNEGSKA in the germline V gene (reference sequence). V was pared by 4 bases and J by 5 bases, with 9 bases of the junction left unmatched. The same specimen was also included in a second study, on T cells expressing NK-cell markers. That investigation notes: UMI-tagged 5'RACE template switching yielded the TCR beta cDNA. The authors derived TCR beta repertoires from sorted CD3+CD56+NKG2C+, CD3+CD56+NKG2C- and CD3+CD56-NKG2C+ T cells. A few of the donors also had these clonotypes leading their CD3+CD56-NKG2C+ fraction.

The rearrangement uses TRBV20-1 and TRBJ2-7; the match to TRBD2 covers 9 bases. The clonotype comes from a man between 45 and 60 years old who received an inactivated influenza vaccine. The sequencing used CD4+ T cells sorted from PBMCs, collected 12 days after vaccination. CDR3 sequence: CSANEGGRVDEQYF. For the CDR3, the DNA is TGCAGTGCTAATGAGGGCGGGAGGGTCGACGAGCAGTACTTC.